These T cell receptor beta chains were read from a single sample in a study of identical twins. MiXCR, applied by TCRdb to the 5' RACE reads, yields one record per CDR3 protein. This table holds fewer than 800,000 distinct CDR3 sequences, 7.1% found once. A further study also used this sample, focusing on yellow fever vaccine responses in identical twins.

The sample was PBMCs. The receptors were sampled from a woman younger than 30 in good health. CDR3s include the opening cysteine and the closing phenylalanine or tryptophan. The D gene is left open where the match is weak. Clone size, where shown, is once, few, many, or a class for clones that have expanded.

clone size,J gene,V gene,D gene,CDR3 DNA,CDR3 protein
NA,TRBJ2-7,TRBV12-3/TRBV12-4,NA,TGTGCCAGCAGTTTAGCGCTGGGCAGGGGTGGCGAGCAGTACTTC,CASSLALGRGGEQYF
many,TRBJ2-1,TRBV12-5,NA,TGTGCTAGTGGCTCGGGACACCATGAGCAGTTCTTC,CASGSGHHEQFF
few,TRBJ2-2,TRBV29-1,NA,TGCAGCGCCGAAGGTGGGCCGAACACCGGGGAGCTGTTTTTT,CSAEGGPNTGELFF
many,TRBJ2-7,TRBV6-6,TRBD1,TGTGCCAGCAGTTGGACAGGGGTAGACGAGCAGTACTTC,CASSWTGVDEQYF
few,TRBJ1-6,TRBV3-1,TRBD1,TGTGCCAGCAGCCAAGGGACAGGTCGGGATCCCATCTATAATTCACCCCTCCACTTT,CASSQGTGRDPIYNSPLHF
NA,TRBJ1-1,TRBV5-1,TRBD1,TGCGCCAGCAGGCAGGACAGGGGCGGAAACGAAGCTTTCTTT,CASRQDRGGNEAFF
many,TRBJ2-1,TRBV12-3/TRBV12-4,NA,TGTGCCAGCACCCTAGGCGGCCAGCAATACAATGAGCAGTTCTTC,CASTLGGQQYNEQFF
many,TRBJ2-7,TRBV24-1,TRBD2,TGTGCCACCCAAGGGACTAGCGACGCCTACGAGCAGTACTTC,CATQGTSDAYEQYF
NA,TRBJ2-1,TRBV5-1,NA,TGCGCCAGCAGCTTGAGGTCTCCAGGGAGAGGTAATGAGCAGTTCTTC,CASSLRSPGRGNEQFF
few,TRBJ2-3,TRBV3-1,TRBD2,TGTGCCAGCAGCCAGACTAGCGGGTCAGATACGCAGTATTTT,CASSQTSGSDTQYF
few,TRBJ2-1,TRBV29-1,TRBD2,TGCAGCGTTGAAGAGGCTAGCGGGGTCTCCTACAATGAGCAGTTCTTC,CSVEEASGVSYNEQFF
few,TRBJ2-1,TRBV19,TRBD1,TGTGCCAGTAGGAGCAGGGGGCAAAACAATGAGCAGTTCTTC,CASRSRGQNNEQFF
few,TRBJ1-1,TRBV12-3/TRBV12-4,TRBD1,TGTGCCAGCAGTTTACCCTTAACAGGGGTGGGGAGTGAAGCTTTCTTT,CASSLPLTGVGSEAFF
NA,TRBJ2-5,TRBV5-5,NA,TGTGCCAGCAGCCGTCTAAAGGACAGCCGCTCCCAAGAGACCCAGTACTTC,CASSRLKDSRSQETQYF
many,TRBJ2-7,TRBV14,NA,TGTGCCAGCAGCCGAGCTAAAACTAGTCACGAGCAGTACTTC,CASSRAKTSHEQYF
NA,TRBJ2-1,TRBV12-3/TRBV12-4,TRBD1,TGTGCCAGCAGTATAAGACAGGGTCTAATCTACAATGAGCAGTTCTTC,CASSIRQGLIYNEQFF
NA,TRBJ2-7,TRBV5-1,NA,TGCGCCAGCAAAAAACAGGGATACGAGCAGTACTTC,CASKKQGYEQYF
many,TRBJ2-1,TRBV4-1,NA,TGCGCCAGCAGCCAAGATTTCGGTGTGGGGTGGATCGATGAGCAGTTCTTC,CASSQDFGVGWIDEQFF
many,TRBJ2-1,TRBV12-3/TRBV12-4,NA,TGTGCCAGCAGTTTCCCCTCCAGGTCGGGTTTTGAGCAGTTCTTC,CASSFPSRSGFEQFF
many,TRBJ2-1,TRBV11-2,TRBD2,TGTGCCAGCAGCACCAGCGGGGTTTTGGCTAGAGGGTTTTATGAGCAGTTCTTC,CASSTSGVLARGFYEQFF
few,TRBJ2-2,TRBV19,TRBD2,TGTGCCAGTAGTAGGACTAGCGGGGGCAGAAACACCGGGGAGCTGTTTTTT,CASSRTSGGRNTGELFF
NA,TRBJ2-1,TRBV6-6,NA,TGTGCCAGCAGTCAGCCCTTAGCTGAGCAGTTCTTC,CASSQPLAEQFF
NA,TRBJ2-5,TRBV7-9,TRBD1,TGTGCCAGCAGCTCCTGGGACAGGGGGTTGGAGACCCAGTACTTC,CASSSWDRGLETQYF
few,TRBJ2-1,TRBV24-1,NA,TGTGCCACCAGTGAGCACCGGGACTTCAATGAGCAGTTCTTC,CATSEHRDFNEQFF
many,TRBJ2-3,TRBV12-3/TRBV12-4,NA,TGTGCCAGCAGTTTATGGGGGAGCACAGATACGCAGTATTTT,CASSLWGSTDTQYF
few,TRBJ2-2,TRBV7-8,NA,TGTGCCAGCAGACAGCCAGGGGCTAACACCGGGGAGCTGTTTTTT,CASRQPGANTGELFF
many,TRBJ2-5,TRBV18,NA,TGTGCCAGCTCACCGCTCTCTCAAGAGACCCAGTACTTC,CASSPLSQETQYF
few,TRBJ2-2,TRBV7-8,NA,TGTGCCAGCAGCTTAGGTCGAATTGGGGCGAACACCGGGGAGCTGTTTTTT,CASSLGRIGANTGELFF
few,TRBJ2-4,TRBV13,NA,TGTGCCAGCAGCCGACTTGTGACAGTGAAAAACATTCAGTACTTC,CASSRLVTVKNIQYF
few,TRBJ2-3,TRBV20-1,TRBD2,TGCAGTGCTAGCGCACCTAGCGGGGGCACAGATACGCAGTATTTT,CSASAPSGGTDTQYF
many,TRBJ2-5,TRBV7-9,NA,TGTGCCAGCAGCTTAACAGGGTGGGAGACCCAGTACTTC,CASSLTGWETQYF